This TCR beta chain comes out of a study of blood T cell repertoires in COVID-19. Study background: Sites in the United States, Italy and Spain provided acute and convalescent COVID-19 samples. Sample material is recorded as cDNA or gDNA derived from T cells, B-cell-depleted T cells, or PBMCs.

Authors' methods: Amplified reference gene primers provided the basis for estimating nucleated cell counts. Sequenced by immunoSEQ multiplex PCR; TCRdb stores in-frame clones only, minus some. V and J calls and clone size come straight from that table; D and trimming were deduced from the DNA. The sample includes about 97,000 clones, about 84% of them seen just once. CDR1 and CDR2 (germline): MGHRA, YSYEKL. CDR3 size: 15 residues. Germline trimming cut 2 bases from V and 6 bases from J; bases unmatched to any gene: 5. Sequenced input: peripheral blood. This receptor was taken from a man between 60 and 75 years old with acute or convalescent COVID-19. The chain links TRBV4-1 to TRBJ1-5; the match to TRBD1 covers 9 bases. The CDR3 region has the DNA TGCGCCAGCAGCCAAAACTCACAGGGGGCTCAGCCCCAGCATTTT. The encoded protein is CASSQNSQGAQPQHF.